This note documents a single T cell receptor (beta chain) sequence. What it binds is unknown. This sample is part of a study of CD8+ T cells in alopecia areata. In the study overall: Oral tofacitinib, 5 to 10 mg twice daily, was given in an open-label trial. Findings and caveats of the study: Patients showed less clear TCR sequence sharing than mice, possibly partly because of HLA diversity. Many expanded lesional clones stayed in scalp and blood while on tofacitinib.

Sequencing used cDNA as its template, made by extracting RNA and reverse transcribing it. Profiling relied on immunoSEQ multiplex PCR, and the TCRdb table lists in-frame clones only, not all of them. The repertoire holds about 76,000 clones, 66% seen once, with 20% to 25% in the top ten. After removal of 4 bases from V and 2 bases from J, the junction contained 15 bases not matched to a gene. Germline V CDR1 and CDR2: SGHTA, FQGTGA. The CDR3 length is 18 residues. Regarding treatment: oral pan-JAK inhibitor, 5-10 mg twice daily. This clonotype was obtained from a human donor with alopecia areata. Sequencing was performed on CD8+ T cells sorted from blood, taken at week 24, from a patient treated with tofacitinib. The chain joins TRBV7-3 to TRBJ2-5, with TRBD2 matching 8 bases. The CDR3, as DNA: TGTGCCAGCAGCTCCGGGATAGCGGGGCCGCTGGGGCAAGAGACCCAGTACTTC. This gives the protein CASSSGIAGPLGQETQYF.